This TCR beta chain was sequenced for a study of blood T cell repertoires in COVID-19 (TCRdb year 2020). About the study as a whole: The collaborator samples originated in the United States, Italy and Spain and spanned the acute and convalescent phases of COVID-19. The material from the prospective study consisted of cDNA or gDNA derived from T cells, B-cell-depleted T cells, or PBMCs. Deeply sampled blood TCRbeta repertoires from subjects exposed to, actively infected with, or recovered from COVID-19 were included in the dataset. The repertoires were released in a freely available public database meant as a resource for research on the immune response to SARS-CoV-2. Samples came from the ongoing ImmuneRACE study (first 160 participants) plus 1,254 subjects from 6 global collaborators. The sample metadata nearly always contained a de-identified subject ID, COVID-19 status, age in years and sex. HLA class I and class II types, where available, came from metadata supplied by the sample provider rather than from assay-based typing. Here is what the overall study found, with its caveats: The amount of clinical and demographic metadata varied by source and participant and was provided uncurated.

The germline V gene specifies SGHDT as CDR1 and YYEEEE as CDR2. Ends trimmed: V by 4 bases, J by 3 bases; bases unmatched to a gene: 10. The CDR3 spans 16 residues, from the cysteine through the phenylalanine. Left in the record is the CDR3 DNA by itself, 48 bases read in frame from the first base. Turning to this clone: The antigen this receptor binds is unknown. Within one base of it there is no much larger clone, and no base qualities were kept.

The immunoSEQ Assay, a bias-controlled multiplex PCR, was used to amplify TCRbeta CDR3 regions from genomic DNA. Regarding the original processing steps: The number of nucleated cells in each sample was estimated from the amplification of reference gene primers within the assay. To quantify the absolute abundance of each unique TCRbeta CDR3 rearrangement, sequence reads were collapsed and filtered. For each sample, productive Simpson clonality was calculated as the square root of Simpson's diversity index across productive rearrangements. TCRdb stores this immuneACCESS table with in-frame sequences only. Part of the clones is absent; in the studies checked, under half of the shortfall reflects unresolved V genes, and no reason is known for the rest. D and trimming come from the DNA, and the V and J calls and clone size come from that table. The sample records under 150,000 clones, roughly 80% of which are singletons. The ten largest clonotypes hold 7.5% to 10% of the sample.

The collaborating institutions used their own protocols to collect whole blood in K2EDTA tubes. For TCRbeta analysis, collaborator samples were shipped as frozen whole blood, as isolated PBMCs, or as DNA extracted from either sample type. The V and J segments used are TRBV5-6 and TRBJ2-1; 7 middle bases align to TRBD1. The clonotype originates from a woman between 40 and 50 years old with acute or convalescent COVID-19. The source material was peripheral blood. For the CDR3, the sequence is CASSATGRGFYNEQFF. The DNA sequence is TGTGCCAGCAGCGCGACAGGGAGAGGGTTCTACAATGAGCAGTTCTTC.